This T cell receptor (beta chain) was found in a study of shared clonotypes between healthy human individuals. On this clone: Its cognate antigen is unknown.

Generated by immunoSEQ multiplex PCR, the TCRdb table keeps only in-frame clones and is missing some. The profile shows 2 million to 2.5 million clones, roughly 94% of them singletons. Regarding the study as a whole: The sharing of 4.5% to 6.5% of naive CD4 clonotypes was seen across a handful of donors.

The healthy adult donors were HIV-negative and reported no recent acute infections or vaccinations. This TCR derives from a man aged 18 to 29 in good health. Source material: naive CD4+ T cells sorted from blood. Subset described: CD45RA+ positively selected.

CDR3 in DNA: TGTGCCAGCAGTTTGTTCCCAGGGGCTGGAAACACCATATATTTT. Amino acid sequence: CASSLFPGAGNTIYF. The chain has TRBV27 and TRBJ1-3, with D maybe TRBD1 (6 bases). The CDR3 is made up of 15 amino acids. V lost 3 bases to trimming and J lost 2 bases, with 11 bases between them. Germline V gene sequence: CDR1 MNHEY, CDR2 SMNVEV (reference sequence).